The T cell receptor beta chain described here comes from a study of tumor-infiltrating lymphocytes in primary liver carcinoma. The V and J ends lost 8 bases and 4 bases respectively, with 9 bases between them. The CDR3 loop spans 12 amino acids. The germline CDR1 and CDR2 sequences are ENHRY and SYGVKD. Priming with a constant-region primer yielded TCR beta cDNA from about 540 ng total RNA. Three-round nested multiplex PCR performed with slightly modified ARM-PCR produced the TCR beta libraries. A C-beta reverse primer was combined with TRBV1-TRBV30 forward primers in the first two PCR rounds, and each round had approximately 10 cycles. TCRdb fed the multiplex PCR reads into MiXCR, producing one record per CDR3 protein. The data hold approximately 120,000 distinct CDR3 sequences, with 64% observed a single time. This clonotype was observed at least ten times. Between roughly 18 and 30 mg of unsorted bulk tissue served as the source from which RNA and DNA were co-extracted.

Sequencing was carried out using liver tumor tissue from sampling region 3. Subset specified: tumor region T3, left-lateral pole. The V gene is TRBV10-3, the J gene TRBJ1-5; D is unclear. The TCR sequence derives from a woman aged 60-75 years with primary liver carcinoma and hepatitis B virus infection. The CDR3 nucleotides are TGTGCCATCTCGACGACAAATCAGCCCCAGCATTTT. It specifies CAISTTNQPQHF.